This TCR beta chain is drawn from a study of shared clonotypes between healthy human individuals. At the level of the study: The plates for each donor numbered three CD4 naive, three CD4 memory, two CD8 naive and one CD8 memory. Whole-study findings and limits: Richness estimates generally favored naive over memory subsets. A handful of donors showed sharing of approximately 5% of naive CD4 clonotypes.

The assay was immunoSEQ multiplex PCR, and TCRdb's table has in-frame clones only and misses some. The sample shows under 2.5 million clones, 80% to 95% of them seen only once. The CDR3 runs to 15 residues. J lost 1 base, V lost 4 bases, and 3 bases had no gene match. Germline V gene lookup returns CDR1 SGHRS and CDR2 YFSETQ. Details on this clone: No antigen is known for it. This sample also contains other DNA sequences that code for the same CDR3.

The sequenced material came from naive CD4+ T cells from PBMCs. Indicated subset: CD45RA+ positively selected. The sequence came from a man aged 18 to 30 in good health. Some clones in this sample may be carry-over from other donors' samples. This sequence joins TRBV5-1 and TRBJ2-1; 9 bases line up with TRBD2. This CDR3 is CASSLSGSSYNEQFF. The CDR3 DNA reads TGCGCCAGCAGCCTTAGCGGGAGTTCCTACAATGAGCAGTTCTTC. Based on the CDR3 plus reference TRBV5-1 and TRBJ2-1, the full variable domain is KAGVTQTPRYLIKTRGQQVTLSCSPISGHRSVSWYQQTPGQGLQFLFEYFSETQRNKGNFPGRFSGRQFSNSRSEMNVSTLELGDSALYLCASSLSGSSYNEQFFGPGTRLTVL.